These 10 T cell receptor beta chains were sequenced from one sample in a study of blood T cell repertoires in COVID-19. Libraries were prepared by immunoSEQ multiplex PCR; TCRdb keeps only in-frame clonotypes and omits some of them. Seen here are about 120,000 clones, roughly 84% observed once, and the top ten hold roughly 1.1%. The material sequenced was peripheral blood. These receptors all stem from a woman older than 75 with acute or convalescent COVID-19.

V gene TRBV10-1 combines with J gene TRBJ2-1; D might be TRBD1 (6 bases). V lost 4 bases to trimming and J lost 9 bases, with 7 bases between them. The CDR3 consists of 11 residues. CDR1 and CDR2 (germline): WNHNN, SYGVQD (reference sequence). For the CDR3, the DNA is TGCGCCAGCAGTGGAGGGGGTGAGCAGTTCTTC. Protein product: CASSGGGEQFF.

The chain employs TRBV3-1 (or the pseudogene TRBV3-2) and TRBJ2-7; the D is unclear. This CDR3 region has 14 residues. V lost 1 base to trimming and J lost 5 bases, with 12 bases between them. Germline CDR1 reads LGHDT; CDR2 reads YNNKEL (reference sequence). The CDR3 DNA sequence: TGTGCCAGCAGCCAAGGGTTGTCGGTCCACGAGCAGTACTTC. Translated, it gives CASSQGLSVHEQYF.

The J gene is TRBJ2-3, the V gene TRBV2; TRBD2 aligns across 7 bases. J gave up 3 bases and V 8 bases, and 11 bases lay outside the gene matches. Germline V gives CDR1 SNHLY, CDR2 FYNNEI. This CDR3 is 15 amino acids long. The CDR3 sequence is CASSAGLDGTDTQYF. CDR3 DNA: TGTGCCAGCTCCGCCGGACTAGATGGTACAGATACGCAGTATTTT.

The chain combines TRBV11-3 with TRBJ1-6; D is possibly TRBD1 (5 bases). This CDR3 comprises 14 residues. Trimming left V 3 bases short and J 6 bases short, with 9 bases between. Germline V gene data show CDR1 as SGHNT and CDR2 as YENEEA. In nucleotides, the CDR3 is TGTGCCAGCAGCTTGGGGGGGACTAATTCACCCCTCCACTTT. Residues: CASSLGGTNSPLHF.

This chain joins TRBV6-5 and TRBJ1-2, with 7 positions matching TRBD1. The germline CDR1 and CDR2 sequences are MNHEY and SVGAGI. With 6 bases clipped from V and 3 bases from J, the junction kept 10 bases outside the gene matches. The CDR3 is made up of 15 amino acids. Written as DNA, the CDR3 is TGTGCCAGCAGGCGTCCGGGGACAGTGGACTATGGCTACACCTTC. It is translated as CASRRPGTVDYGYTF.

The chain has TRBV3-1 (or the pseudogene TRBV3-2) and TRBJ1-1, with D unresolved. V lost 2 bases to trimming and J lost 1 base, with 14 bases between them. The germline CDR1 and CDR2 sequences are LGHDT and YNNKEL (reference sequence). The CDR3 contains 16 residues. CDR3 in DNA: TGTGCCAGCAGCCAAAAATTAGCCTCGCAGAACACTGAAGCTTTCTTT. Its translation is CASSQKLASQNTEAFF.

The V call is TRBV27, the J call TRBJ1-1; D is unclear. Trimming took off 5 bases at V and 4 bases at J, with 14 bases between the two ends. The CDR3 runs 14 residues. The germline V gene encodes CDR1 MNHEY and CDR2 SMNVEV (reference sequence). The CDR3 DNA follows: TGTGCCAGCAGTCCCCCGGGAGGAATCACTGAAGCTTTCTTT. Its protein product is CASSPPGGITEAFF.

The chain is built from TRBV9 and TRBJ1-4, with TRBD1 as a possible D gene (6 bases). V gave up 4 bases and J gave up 7 bases, with 17 bases separating them. Looked up from germline, CDR1 is SGDLS and CDR2 is YYNGEE. There are 15 residues in the CDR3. The chain's CDR3 is CASSPTQGWGEKLFF. The CDR3 region has the DNA TGTGCCAGCAGCCCAACACAGGGTTGGGGTGAAAAACTGTTTTTT.

The chain joins TRBV7-2 to TRBJ1-5; no firm D call. The CDR3 is 15 amino acids. CDR1 SGHTA and CDR2 FQGNSA come from the germline V gene. The ends were cut back, 3 bases at V and 2 bases at J, with 11 bases in the middle. Here the CDR3 DNA reads TGTGCCAGCAGCTTGGGCTATTCGGGCAATCAGCCCCAGCATTTT. Translation: CASSLGYSGNQPQHF.

This rearrangement joins TRBV1 to TRBJ1-1; no DNA check was done on the table's D call, TRBD1. TRBV1 is flagged as a pseudogene. CDR3 length: 14 residues. CDR3 DNA sequence: TGCACCAGCAGCCATGATCGGACAGGCTTTGAAGCTTTCTTT. The encoded protein is CTSSHDRTGFEAFF.